This T cell receptor beta chain was sequenced for a study of immune evolution from preneoplasia to lung adenocarcinoma. The table came from immunoSEQ multiplex PCR; TCRdb's copy has only in-frame clones and leaves some out. Of about 2,000 clones in the sample, approximately 83% were seen once. This clone appeared a single time. The V end was cut by 7 bases, the J end by 6 bases, with 24 bases between. This CDR3 has 15 residues. Germline assignment: CDR1 GTSNPN and CDR2 SVGIG (reference sequence). The chain recombines TRBV30 with TRBJ1-2; possible D gene TRBD1, 6 bases. The sequence was collected from a person aged 65-85 years with lung adenocarcinoma. The specimen sequenced was FFPE adjacent normal lung tissue. CDR3 DNA sequence: TGTGCCTTTAATCGACAGGCCGAGAACGCCAATGGCTACACCTTC. Translating it yields CAFNRQAENANGYTF.